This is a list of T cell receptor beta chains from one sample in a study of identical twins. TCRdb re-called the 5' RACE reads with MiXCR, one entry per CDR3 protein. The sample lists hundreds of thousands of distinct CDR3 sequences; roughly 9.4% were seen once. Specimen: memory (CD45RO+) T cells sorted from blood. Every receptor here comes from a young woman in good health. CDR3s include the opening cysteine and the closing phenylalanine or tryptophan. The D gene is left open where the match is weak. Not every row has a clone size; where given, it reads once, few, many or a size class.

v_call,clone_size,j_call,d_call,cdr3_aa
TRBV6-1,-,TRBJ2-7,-,CASSEANSGSYEQYF
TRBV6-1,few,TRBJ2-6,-,CASTFSHSSGANVLTF
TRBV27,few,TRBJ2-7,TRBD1,CASSRTGELAGQYF
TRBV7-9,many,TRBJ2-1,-,CASSLVMSVREQFF
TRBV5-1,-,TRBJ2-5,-,CASRREGAPQETQYF
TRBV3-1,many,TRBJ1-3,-,CASSHRAGNTIYF
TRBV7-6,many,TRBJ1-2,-,CASSSRAASGYTF
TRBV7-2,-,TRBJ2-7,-,CASSLDPGSSYVQYF
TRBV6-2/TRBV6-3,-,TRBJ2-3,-,CASTTSTDTQYF
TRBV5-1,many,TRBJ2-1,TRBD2,CASTQLTSGAYNEQFF
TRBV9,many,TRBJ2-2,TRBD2,CASSVAGGGNTGELFF
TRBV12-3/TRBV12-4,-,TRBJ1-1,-,CASSPYPGENTEAFF
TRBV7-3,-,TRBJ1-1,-,CASSRFRDTEAFF
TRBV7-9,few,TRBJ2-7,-,CASSLDSKVYEQYF
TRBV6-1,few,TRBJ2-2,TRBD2,CASTRLAGGPTGELFF
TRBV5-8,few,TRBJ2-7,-,CASSRGVNSYEQYF
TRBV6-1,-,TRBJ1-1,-,CASSEMGGQTAEAFF
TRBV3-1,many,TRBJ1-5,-,CASSHGPRQPQHF
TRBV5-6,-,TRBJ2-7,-,CASSLTGRPYEQYF
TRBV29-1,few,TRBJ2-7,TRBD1,CSVVGQGRASYEQYF
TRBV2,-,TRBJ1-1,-,CASSELTAPEAFF
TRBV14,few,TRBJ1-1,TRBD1,CASSQHRGRVGHTEAFF
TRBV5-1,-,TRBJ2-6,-,CASSLGGTGANVLTF
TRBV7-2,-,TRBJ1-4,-,CASRKRDGNEKLFF
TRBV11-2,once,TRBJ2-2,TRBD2,CASSLSRASGANTGELFF
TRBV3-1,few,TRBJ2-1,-,CASSQDDRRQFF
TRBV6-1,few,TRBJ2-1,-,CASRFGGESYNEQFF
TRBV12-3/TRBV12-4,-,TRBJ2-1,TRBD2,CASSLGGTSSNEQFF
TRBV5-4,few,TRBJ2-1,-,CASSPAGAQNRNEQFF
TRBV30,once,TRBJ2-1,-,CAFSSGNYNEQFF
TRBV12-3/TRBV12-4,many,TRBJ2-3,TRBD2,CASTTTSVTDTQYF
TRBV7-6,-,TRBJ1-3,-,CASSLYGGAGSGNTIYF
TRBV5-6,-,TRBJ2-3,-,CASSRVLGEYTDTQYF
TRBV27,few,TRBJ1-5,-,CASSSGVGNQPQHF
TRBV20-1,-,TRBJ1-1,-,CSAKGVNTEAFF
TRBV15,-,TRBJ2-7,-,CATSRIQGNEQYF
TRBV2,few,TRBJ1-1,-,CASRQDRNKNTEAFF
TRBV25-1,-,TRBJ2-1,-,CASSEPGLLSSYNEQFF
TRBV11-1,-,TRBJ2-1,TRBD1,CASSFHQGADEQFF
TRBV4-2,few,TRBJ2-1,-,CASSQPKTGEQFF
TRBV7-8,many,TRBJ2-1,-,CASSSHSEQFF
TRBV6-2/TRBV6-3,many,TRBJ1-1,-,CASAGREMNTEAFF
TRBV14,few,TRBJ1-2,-,CASSLLTTTPVRYGYTF
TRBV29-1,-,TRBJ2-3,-,CSLRWSGTQYF
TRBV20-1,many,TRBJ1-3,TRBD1,CSAPDRVGGNTIYF
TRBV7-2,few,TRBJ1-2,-,CASSLVPNYGYTF
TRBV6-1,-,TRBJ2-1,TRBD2,CASTTGLAHYNEQFF
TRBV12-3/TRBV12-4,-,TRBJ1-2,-,CASRYREPNPQVYTF
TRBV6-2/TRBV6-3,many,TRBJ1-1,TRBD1,CASSLGGVSAEAFF
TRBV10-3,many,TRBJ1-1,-,CAISEQTVFEAFF
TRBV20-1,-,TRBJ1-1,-,CSARAGWSNTEAFF
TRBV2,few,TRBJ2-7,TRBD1,CASRTDRVSAEQYF
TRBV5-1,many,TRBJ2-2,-,CASSLEGNTGELFF
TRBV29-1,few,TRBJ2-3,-,CSIAWQDTQYF
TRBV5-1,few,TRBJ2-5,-,CASSFALEETQYF
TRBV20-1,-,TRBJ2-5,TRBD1,CSASRGWETQYF
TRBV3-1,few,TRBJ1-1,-,CASSQEQRAFF
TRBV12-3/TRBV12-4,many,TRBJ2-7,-,CASGRDTTYEQYF
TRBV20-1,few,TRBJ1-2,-,CSVPGRVANYGYTF
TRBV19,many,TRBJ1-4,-,CASSRGPGGKLFF